These 16 T cell receptor beta chains originate from one sample sequenced in a study of cytomegalovirus exposure and HLA in healthy donors. The PCR employed 60 Vbeta primers together with 13 Jbeta primers. Libraries were prepared by immunoSEQ multiplex PCR; TCRdb keeps only in-frame clonotypes and omits some of them. Altogether around 200,000 clones are present, almost 80% being singletons, with the ten largest covering more than 1.5%. Sequences were obtained from PBMCs. All receptors come from a man younger than 35 in good health and CMV-seronegative.

V is TRBV30 and J is TRBJ2-6; the D gene is possibly TRBD1 (5 bases). The CDR3 consists of 15 residues. Deletions cut 6 bases from V and 2 bases from J, with 14 bases between. The germline CDR1 and CDR2 sequences are GTSNPN and SVGIG (reference sequence). This CDR3 is CACHPQVPGANVLTF. The CDR3 DNA is TGTGCCTGCCATCCACAGGTTCCTGGGGCCAACGTCCTGACTTTC.

The rearrangement links TRBV29-1 to TRBJ2-1; 12 nucleotides match TRBD1. V lost 6 bases to trimming and J lost 6 bases; unmatched junction nucleotides: 6. The CDR3 is 14 amino acids. Germline loops: CDR1 SQVTM, CDR2 ANQGSEA. In DNA, the CDR3 is TGCAGCGTAGAGGGACAGGGGGCGGGCAATGAGCAGTTCTTC. Encoded protein: CSVEGQGAGNEQFF.

The rearrangement uses TRBV28 and TRBJ1-2; 8 nucleotides agree with TRBD1. Germline CDR1 is MDHEN and CDR2 is SYDVKM. The CDR3 totals 14 residues. The V and J ends lost 4 bases and 1 base, in that order; junction bases with no gene match: 2. CDR3 in amino acids: CASSSGQGNYGYTF. The CDR3 coding sequence is TGTGCCAGCAGTTCCGGACAGGGTAACTATGGCTACACCTTC.

This chain joins TRBV28 and TRBJ1-5; a weak D match, TRBD1 (5 bases). The CDR3 consists of 12 residues. V was trimmed by 7 bases and J by 8 bases, leaving 12 bases between them. CDR1 is MDHEN and CDR2 is SYDVKM in the germline V gene. The chain's CDR3 is CASTRAGEPQHF. The CDR3 DNA sequence: TGTGCCAGCACCAGGGCTGGTGAGCCCCAGCATTTT.

The rearrangement joins TRBV27 to TRBJ2-5; 8 nucleotides align to TRBD2. CDR3 length equals 15 residues. Germline-derived CDR1 and CDR2 are MNHEY and SMNVEV (reference sequence). J gave up 3 bases and V 3 bases, and 6 bases lay outside the gene matches. The CDR3 loop is CASSFGAGVEETQYF. The CDR3 region has the DNA TGTGCCAGCAGTTTCGGAGCGGGGGTGGAAGAGACCCAGTACTTC.

This clone appeared a few times. V and J are TRBV2 and TRBJ2-6; 12 bases line up with TRBD1. The CDR3 is made up of 18 amino acids. Trimming took 7 bases from V and 2 from J; bases not matched to a gene: 9. Germline lookup yields CDR1 SNHLY and CDR2 FYNNEI. CDR3 sequence: CASTMGQGAVAGANVLTF. CDR3 nucleotide sequence: TGTGCCAGCACTATGGGACAGGGGGCAGTGGCTGGGGCCAACGTCCTGACTTTC.

This clone showed up just a few times. The chain employs TRBV2 and TRBJ2-1; 8 bases line up with TRBD2. The CDR3 runs to 13 residues. The V gene's germline CDR1 is SNHLY and CDR2 FYNNEI. The V gene end was trimmed by 6 bases and the J gene end by 3 bases; junction bases not matched to a gene: 1. The DNA for the CDR3 is TGTGCCAGCAGACTAGCGGTCTACAATGAGCAGTTCTTC. Its protein is CASRLAVYNEQFF.

The rearrangement joins TRBV6-5 to TRBJ2-1; weak D call: TRBD2 (7 bases). The CDR3 loop spans 15 amino acids. With 7 bases removed from V and 5 bases from J, the gap between germline ends came to 18 bases. Germline V gene data show CDR1 as MNHEY and CDR2 as SVGAGI. The CDR3 nucleotides are TGTGCCAGCACCCCTCGGGGGGCCGGTAACAATGAGCAGTTCTTC. Encoded protein: CASTPRGAGNNEQFF.

This clone appeared a single time. The J gene is TRBJ2-3, the V gene TRBV9; perhaps TRBD2 as D (5 bases). Trimming took 4 bases from V and 4 from J, leaving 19 bases between them. This CDR3 is 16 amino acids long. CDR1 is SGDLS, CDR2 YYNGEE, per germline. The CDR3: CASSPSEGVLSDTQYF. The CDR3 DNA sequence: TGTGCCAGCAGCCCGTCTGAGGGAGTCTTATCAGATACGCAGTATTTT.

The rearrangement links TRBV9 to TRBJ2-1; TRBD1 aligns across 7 bases. Germline lookup yields CDR1 SGDLS and CDR2 YYNGEE. This CDR3 contains 13 residues. Trimming removed 1 base from V and 8 bases from J; junction bases left unmatched: 3. CDR3 sequence: CASSVLTGDEQFF. In nucleotides, the CDR3 is TGTGCCAGCAGCGTATTAACAGGGGATGAGCAGTTCTTC.

The V and J genes are TRBV19 and TRBJ2-7; 7 nucleotides match TRBD1. Trimming took 4 bases from V and 2 from J; bases not matched to a gene: 5. This CDR3 spans 14 amino acids. Germline CDR1 is LNHDA and CDR2 is SQIVND (reference sequence). CDR3 residues: CASSKRGLPYEQYF. In nucleotides, the CDR3 is TGTGCCAGTAGTAAGAGGGGGCTTCCCTACGAGCAGTACTTC.

This clone was seen only once. The rearrangement joins TRBV7-2 to TRBJ2-5; TRBD1 agrees at 8 bases. J gave up 3 bases and V 5 bases, and 5 bases lay outside the gene matches. CDR3 length: 14 residues. CDR1 is SGHTA, CDR2 FQGNSA, per germline. The CDR3 sequence: CASSRDRPKETQYF. The CDR3 DNA reads as TGTGCCAGCAGCCGGGACAGGCCTAAAGAGACCCAGTACTTC.

V is TRBV19 and J is TRBJ2-5, with D perhaps TRBD1 (6 bases). Germline-derived CDR1 and CDR2 are LNHDA and SQIVND (reference sequence). V was shortened by 4 bases and J by 3 bases, with 15 bases between the two germline ends. The CDR3 consists of 15 residues. DNA for the CDR3: TGTGCCAGTAGTACCGGGACAATAACTGAAGAGACCCAGTACTTC. Translated: CASSTGTITEETQYF.

This chain joins TRBV19 and TRBJ1-5; a possible D gene is TRBD1 (5 bases). From germline, CDR1 is LNHDA and CDR2 SQIVND (reference sequence). This CDR3 is built from 16 residues. Trimming stripped 3 bases from V and 0 bases from J, with 12 bases between. CDR3 sequence (DNA): TGTGCCAGTAGTATCGGGGGGGGAGATAGCAATCAGCCCCAGCATTTT. Its protein product is CASSIGGGDSNQPQHF. Full variable domain (missing parts from reference TRBV19 and TRBJ1-5): DGGITQSPKYLFRKEGQNVTLSCEQNLNHDAMYWYRQDPGQGLRLIYYSQIVNDFQKGDIAEGYSVSREKKESFPLTVTSAQKNPTAFYLCASSIGGGDSNQPQHFGDGTRLSIL.

This clone was seen only a few times. This chain uses TRBV7-8 with TRBJ2-3, with a tentative D call TRBD1 (5 bases). V was shortened by 4 bases and J by 4 bases, with 15 bases between the two germline ends. Germline V CDR1 and CDR2: SGHVS, FQNEAQ. This CDR3 is 15 amino acids long. CDR3 bases: TGTGCCAGCAGCTCGACCCCCGCAGGGCCAGATACGCAGTATTTT. Translation: CASSSTPAGPDTQYF.

The chain uses TRBV4-1 and TRBJ1-1; 9 nucleotides line up with TRBD1. Unmatched junction bases numbered 5, after V lost 2 bases and J lost 1 base. CDR3 length: 16 residues. The germline gives CDR1 MGHRA, CDR2 YSYEKL. DNA for the CDR3: TGCGCCAGCAGCCAACCTGACAGGGGGACGAACACTGAAGCTTTCTTT. It specifies CASSQPDRGTNTEAFF.